Listed here are 25 T cell receptor beta chains from one sample, sequenced in a study of a mutant IDH1 vaccine in newly diagnosed glioma. Libraries were prepared by immunoSEQ multiplex PCR; TCRdb keeps only in-frame clonotypes and omits some of them. Seen here are roughly 19,000 clones, approximately 85% observed once, and the top ten hold approximately 5%. Time point specified: baseline, week 1 (first vaccination visit). The treatment denotes: pre-vaccination baseline after standard-of-care therapy. The input for sequencing was PBMCs, taken from a glioma patient treated with radiotherapy, temozolomide or both. The receptor source for this set is a middle-aged man with glioma.

A few counts support this clone. J is TRBJ1-5 and V is TRBV2; no clear D gene. Trimming took 6 bases from V and 5 from J, leaving 17 bases between them. Germline CDR1 is SNHLY and CDR2 is FYNNEI. This CDR3 contains 15 residues. The CDR3 reads CASSPGSFSDQPQHF. CDR3 bases: TGTGCCAGCAGCCCTGGGTCGTTTTCTGATCAGCCCCAGCATTTT.

This clone is large by share. The chain carries TRBV6-1 and TRBJ2-7, with D maybe TRBD2 (6 bases). The V end lost 1 base, the J end lost 2 bases, and 12 bases lay between the germline ends. The CDR3 is 15 amino acids. CDR1 and CDR2 (germline): MNHNS, SASEGT. This CDR3 is CASSEGASVTYEQYF. The DNA of the CDR3 is TGTGCCAGCAGTGAAGGGGCTAGCGTTACCTACGAGCAGTACTTC.

This chain links TRBV5-1 with TRBJ1-1, with unresolved D. CDR1 is SGHRS and CDR2 is YFSETQ in the germline V gene. The CDR3 covers 15 residues. Between the trimmed V and J ends, which lost 3 bases and 0 bases, there was a span of 12 bases. The CDR3 is CASSSWARLNTEAFF. The CDR3 nucleotides read TGCGCCAGCAGCTCCTGGGCCCGTCTGAACACTGAAGCTTTCTTT.

V is TRBV2 and J is TRBJ2-7, with D perhaps TRBD2 (6 bases). CDR1 and CDR2 from the germline V gene are SNHLY and FYNNEI. Trimming took off 4 bases at V and 10 bases at J, with 11 bases between the two ends. CDR3 length: 11 amino acids. The CDR3 nucleotides read TGTGCCAGCAGTGGCGGGGTCTACCAGTACGTC. This codes for CASSGGVYQYV.

The CDR3 sequence is CSVGEGNTEAFF. CDR3 DNA: TGCAGCGTTGGGGAGGGGAACACTGAAGCTTTCTTT. J is TRBJ1-1 and V is TRBV29-1; no reliable D call. V was clipped by 4 bases and J by 1 base, with 7 bases between them. This CDR3 region has 12 residues. Germline V gene data show CDR1 as SQVTM and CDR2 as ANQGSEA.

V is TRBV18 and J is TRBJ1-1, with D possibly being TRBD1 (5 bases). CDR1 and CDR2 (germline): KGHSH, LQKENI. V was trimmed by 0 bases and J by 0 bases, leaving 11 bases between them. CDR3 size: 16 residues. In DNA form, the CDR3 reads TGTGCCAGCTCACCACCGGCAGGGTTCATGAACACTGAAGCTTTCTTT. It is translated as CASSPPAGFMNTEAFF. The complete variable domain, with remaining parts taken from reference TRBV18 and TRBJ1-1, reads NAGVMQNPRHLVRRRGQEARLRCSPMKGHSHVYWYRQLPEEGLKFMVYLQKENIIDESGMPKERFSAEFPKEGPSILRIQQVVRGDSAAYFCASSPPAGFMNTEAFFGQGTRLTVV.

This clone came up a few times. This chain connects TRBV19 to TRBJ1-5, with D possibly matching TRBD1 (5 bases). There are 14 residues in the CDR3. Deletions cut 4 bases from V and 2 bases from J, with 9 bases between. Germline CDR1 and CDR2: LNHDA and SQIVND (reference sequence). The CDR3 protein is CASSRSGGNQPQHF. DNA of the CDR3: TGTGCCAGTAGTAGGTCGGGGGGCAATCAGCCCCAGCATTTT.

V usage is TRBV10-2 and J usage is TRBJ1-5; no clear D. This CDR3 contains 13 residues. Per the germline V gene, CDR1 is WSHSY and CDR2 is SAAADI. Trimming cost V 2 bases and J 7 bases, with 9 bases left between them. The CDR3 coding sequence is TGCGCCAGCAGTGAGAATAGTGGCCAGCCCCAGCATTTT. Translation gives CASSENSGQPQHF.

The chain joins TRBV5-5 to TRBJ2-7, with a possible D match to TRBD2 (6 bases). V was pared by 2 bases and J by 5 bases, with 11 bases between. The CDR3 extends over 13 amino acids. Looked up from germline, CDR1 is SGHKS and CDR2 is YYEKEE (reference sequence). This chain's CDR3 is CASSFRGRHEQYF. The CDR3 DNA sequence: TGTGCCAGCAGCTTCCGGGGGAGGCACGAGCAGTACTTC.

The CDR3 protein is CASSQGHRIAEAFF. CDR3 DNA sequence: TGTGCCAGCAGCCAAGGTCACCGCATAGCTGAAGCTTTCTTT. This sequence joins TRBV4-2 and TRBJ1-1; no reliable D call. Germline V CDR1 and CDR2: LGHNA, YNFKEQ. The CDR3 is 14 amino acids. Trimming took off 1 base at V and 6 bases at J, with 12 bases between the two ends.

This clone was seen just once. This chain connects TRBV5-4 to TRBJ2-5, with D maybe TRBD1 (6 bases). With 4 bases removed from V and 5 bases from J, the gap between germline ends came to 21 bases. The germline CDR1 and CDR2 sequences are SGHNT and YYREEE (reference sequence). CDR3 size: 16 residues. This chain's CDR3 is CASSPQRTQGRETQYF. CDR3 nucleotides: TGTGCCAGCAGCCCTCAGAGGACCCAGGGGCGGGAGACCCAGTACTTC.

The chain joins TRBV5-6 to TRBJ1-4, with D perhaps TRBD1 (6 bases). Looked up from germline, CDR1 is SGHDT and CDR2 is YYEEEE. The germline V and J ends were trimmed by 0 bases and 8 bases, with 14 bases remaining between them. The CDR3 has 15 residues. Here the CDR3 DNA reads TGTGCCAGCAGCTTGGGGGGGCGCCGTGTCGAAAAACTGTTTTTT. Protein sequence: CASSLGGRRVEKLFF.

This chain uses TRBV21-1 with TRBJ1-6. TRBV21-1 is termed a pseudogene. This CDR3 contains 19 residues. CDR3 residues: CASSPRSITRGGNNSPLHF. The CDR3 bases are TGTGCCAGCAGCCCACGATCTATTACACGCGGGGGAAATAATTCACCCCTCCACTTT.

The chain couples TRBV19 to TRBJ1-2; no firm D call. With 3 bases removed from V and 7 bases from J, the gap between germline ends came to 3 bases. This CDR3 has 10 amino acids. Germline V gives CDR1 LNHDA, CDR2 SQIVND (reference sequence). CDR3 region: CASSMGGYTF. In DNA, the CDR3 is TGTGCCAGTAGTATGGGTGGCTACACCTTC.

Only a few counts were recorded for this clone. This rearrangement joins TRBV15 to TRBJ2-1; D is unclear. The germline V gene encodes CDR1 LNHNV and CDR2 YYDKDF (reference sequence). The V end lost 0 bases, the J end lost 7 bases, and 19 bases lay between the germline ends. The length of the CDR3 is 17 residues. CDR3 protein: CATSRETILISPNEQFF. The CDR3 DNA is TGTGCCACCAGCAGAGAAACTATTCTTATCAGCCCAAATGAGCAGTTCTTC.

This chain uses TRBV10-2 with TRBJ1-5, with unresolved D. V was shortened by 0 bases and J by 6 bases, with 9 bases between the two germline ends. Per germline, CDR1 WSHSY and CDR2 SAAADI. The CDR3 sequence is 14 residues long. CDR3 sequence reads: CASSESDAGQPQHF. DNA of the CDR3: TGCGCCAGCAGTGAGTCTGACGCGGGTCAGCCCCAGCATTTT.

The chain links TRBV20-1 to TRBJ1-4; D is ambiguous. The CDR3 runs to 11 residues. Trimming took off 3 bases at V and 8 bases at J, with 7 bases between the two ends. Germline loops: CDR1 DFQATT, CDR2 SNEGSKA (reference sequence). The CDR3 bases are TGCAGTGCTAGGTCCCCGGAAAAACTGTTTTTT. Protein product: CSARSPEKLFF.

The chain couples TRBV19 to TRBJ2-3; no definite D call. CDR3 length: 13 amino acids. Trimming pared 3 bases from V and 4 bases from J, leaving 8 bases between. The V gene's germline CDR1 is LNHDA and CDR2 SQIVND (reference sequence). CDR3 DNA sequence: TGTGCCAGTAGTATTCGTCCACCAGATACGCAGTATTTT. Residues: CASSIRPPDTQYF.

The chain carries TRBV7-9 and TRBJ1-2, with D possibly matching TRBD1 (5 bases). CDR3 length: 14 residues. Germline V gene data show CDR1 as SEHNR and CDR2 as FQNEAQ (reference sequence). The V gene lost 1 base and the J gene lost 3 bases, with 9 bases spanning the gap. The CDR3 region has the DNA TGTGCCAGCAGCTTAGGAGGGGAGGACTATGGCTACACCTTC. Encoded protein: CASSLGGEDYGYTF.

Details on this clone: This is likely a read error, given that the CDR3 carries no conserved phenylalanine or tryptophan at its end. It is unclear where the CDR3 begins or ends on the DNA, so no DNA is shown, and the CDR3 is as TCRdb lists it. The genes are TRBV14 and TRBJ1-5. Per the germline V gene, CDR1 is SGHDN and CDR2 is FVKESK. A total of 9 residues make up the CDR3, ends included. The CDR3 here is CASSRRSFL.

CDR3 amino acids: CASSPRRERGSTYNEQFF. The CDR3 bases are TGTGCCAGCAGCCCCAGAAGGGAGAGGGGGAGTACCTACAATGAGCAGTTCTTC. The rearrangement links TRBV5-4 to TRBJ2-1, with TRBD1 as a possible D gene (6 bases). CDR1 and CDR2 from the germline V gene are SGHNT and YYREEE (reference sequence). The CDR3 consists of 18 residues. The V end was cut by 4 bases, the J end by 2 bases, with 22 bases between. The variable domain in full, with the rest retrieved from reference TRBV5-4 and TRBJ2-1, is ETGVTQSPTHLIKTRGQQVTLRCSSQSGHNTVSWYQQALGQGPQFIFQYYREEENGRGNFPPRFSGLQFPNYSSELNVNALELDDSALYLCASSPRRERGSTYNEQFFGPGTRLTVL.

V usage is TRBV6-4 and J usage is TRBJ1-1; tentative D call: TRBD1 (6 bases). The CDR3 spans 14 residues. CDR1 MRHNA and CDR2 SNTAGT come from the germline V gene. Trimming stripped 6 bases from V and 0 bases from J, with 11 bases between. The CDR3 region is CASRQGGMNTEAFF. The CDR3 region has the DNA TGTGCCAGCAGACAGGGAGGAATGAACACTGAAGCTTTCTTT.

This clone is a singleton in its sample. The chain recombines TRBV5-1 with TRBJ2-7; 11 positions agree with TRBD1. V lost 3 bases to trimming and J lost 5 bases; unmatched junction nucleotides: 7. The germline CDR1 and CDR2 sequences are SGHRS and YFSETQ. CDR3 length: 15 amino acids. The CDR3: CASSWGQGEMNEQYF. CDR3 sequence (DNA): TGCGCCAGCAGCTGGGGACAGGGGGAAATGAACGAGCAGTACTTC.

This clone occurred a few times. DNA of the CDR3: TGTGCCAGCAGCCAAGTACATCGGACAGGCTATGGCTACACCTTC. It translates to CASSQVHRTGYGYTF. V gene TRBV14 combines with J gene TRBJ1-2; 7 nucleotides align to TRBD1. Germline CDR1 reads SGHDN; CDR2 reads FVKESK. This CDR3 contains 15 residues. Trimming removed 1 base from V and 4 bases from J; junction bases left unmatched: 6.

CDR3 coding DNA: TGCGCCAGCAGCCAAGCCGTTGGGACGGTGAACAATGAGCAGTTCTTC. Protein sequence: CASSQAVGTVNNEQFF. V gene TRBV4-1 combines with J gene TRBJ2-1, with D perhaps matching TRBD1 or TRBD2 (5 bases each). This CDR3 region has 16 residues. The V end was cut by 1 base, the J end by 5 bases, with 15 bases between. Germline CDR1 is MGHRA and CDR2 is YSYEKL.